The 26 T cell receptor beta chains reported below all come from one sample, sequenced in a study of blood T cell repertoires in COVID-19. TCRdb's table, derived via immunoSEQ multiplex PCR, lists solely in-frame clones and lacks some. The sample consists of around 280,000 clones, roughly 87% of them appearing once. Sequenced input: peripheral blood. These TCRs come from a woman between 50 and 59 years old who had recovered from COVID-19.

The V gene is TRBV30, the J gene TRBJ2-7; D is perhaps TRBD1 (5 bases). V lost 1 base and J 9 bases, leaving 13 bases between the germline ends. The CDR3 totals 12 residues. Germline V lookup: CDR1 GTSNPN, CDR2 SVGIG (reference sequence). The CDR3 here is CAWSGHDSPQYF. The CDR3 DNA is TGTGCCTGGAGTGGTCATGACAGTCCGCAGTACTTC.

The chain has TRBV5-1 and TRBJ2-2, with 9 bases that match TRBD1. The CDR3 has 15 residues. Losses at the gene ends were 4 bases for V and 7 bases for J; bases not matched to a gene: 8. Looked up from germline, CDR1 is SGHRS and CDR2 is YFSETQ. The CDR3 here is CASSTAQGASGELFF. Written as DNA, the CDR3 is TGCGCCAGCAGCACCGCACAGGGGGCCAGCGGGGAGCTGTTTTTT.

The chain is built from TRBV7-6 and TRBJ2-3, with 8 bases lining up with TRBD1. Trimming cost V 3 bases and J 4 bases; bases outside gene matches: 6. Germline lookup yields CDR1 SGHVS and CDR2 FNYEAQ. CDR3 size: 15 residues. The CDR3 DNA follows: TGTGCCAGCAGCTTTCGACAGGGGATGGCAGATACGCAGTATTTT. It yields the protein CASSFRQGMADTQYF. Drawing the rest from reference TRBV7-6 and TRBJ2-3, the complete variable domain is GAGVSQSPRYKVTKRGQDVALRCDPISGHVSLYWYRQALGQGPEFLTYFNYEAQQDKSGLPNDRFSAERPEGSISTLTIQRTEQRDSAMYRCASSFRQGMADTQYFGPGTRLTVL.

The V and J genes are TRBV6-2 or TRBV6-3 and TRBJ2-3; 7 bases align to TRBD2. Per germline, CDR1 MNHEY and CDR2 SVGEGT. The CDR3 length is 18 residues. The V and J ends lost 2 bases and 2 bases, in that order; junction bases with no gene match: 13. CDR3 bases: TGTGCCAGCAGTTACGAGCGGGGTAGGCAATTTTTCACAGATACGCAGTATTTT. Amino acids: CASSYERGRQFFTDTQYF.

The chain recombines TRBV6-6 with TRBJ2-7; D possibly corresponds to TRBD1 (6 bases). Germline CDR1 reads MNHNY; CDR2 reads SVGAGI (reference sequence). V shed 8 bases and J shed 4 bases, with 9 bases lying between them. CDR3 length equals 11 residues. The CDR3 loop reads CASGQGYEQYF. As DNA, the CDR3 is TGTGCCAGCGGCCAGGGGTACGAGCAGTACTTC.

The V gene is TRBV5-1, the J gene TRBJ2-7; perhaps TRBD2 as D (6 bases). Germline V lookup: CDR1 SGHRS, CDR2 YFSETQ. The ends were cut back, 5 bases at V and 1 base at J, with 13 bases in the middle. CDR3 length: 14 amino acids. The CDR3 is CASRWEAGSYEQYF. The DNA for the CDR3 is TGCGCCAGCAGGTGGGAGGCAGGGTCCTACGAGCAGTACTTC.

The chain combines TRBV30 with TRBJ1-1; 8 bases align to TRBD1. The CDR3 has 16 amino acids. Unmatched junction bases numbered 9, after V lost 2 bases and J lost 1 base. The V gene's germline CDR1 is GTSNPN and CDR2 SVGIG (reference sequence). For the CDR3, the DNA is TGTGCCTGGAGTATCCAGTGGGGGACAGGGAACACTGAAGCTTTCTTT. Protein sequence: CAWSIQWGTGNTEAFF.

The chain combines TRBV27 with TRBJ2-7, with D perhaps TRBD1 (6 bases). Trimming pared 3 bases from V and 6 bases from J, leaving 15 bases between. The germline V gene encodes CDR1 MNHEY and CDR2 SMNVEV (reference sequence). This CDR3 has 14 residues. CDR3 bases: TGTGCCAGCAGTTTTCAGGGGAGATGGTTCGAGCAGTACTTC. It specifies CASSFQGRWFEQYF.

V usage is TRBV2 and J usage is TRBJ1-2; possibly TRBD1 for D (6 bases). Trimming shortened V by 6 bases and J by 5 bases, and 13 bases separated the two germline ends. Germline-derived CDR1 and CDR2 are SNHLY and FYNNEI. The CDR3 totals 13 residues. CDR3 loop: CASSRGQSYGYTF. For the CDR3, the DNA is TGTGCCAGCAGCCGAGGACAGAGTTATGGCTACACCTTC.

The chain carries TRBV28 and TRBJ1-4; perhaps TRBD1 as D (6 bases). This CDR3 is built from 11 residues. Germline V gene lookup returns CDR1 MDHEN and CDR2 SYDVKM. The V end lost 8 bases, the J end lost 8 bases, and 9 bases lay between the germline ends. As DNA, the CDR3 is TGTGCCAGCCGGGGGGGCGAAAAACTGTTTTTT. This translates into CASRGGEKLFF.

V usage is TRBV28 and J usage is TRBJ2-7; 7 nucleotides agree with TRBD2. This CDR3 region has 18 residues. The J segment lost 4 bases and the V segment lost 8 bases, leaving 23 bases of the junction unmatched. Germline CDR1 and CDR2: MDHEN and SYDVKM. The CDR3 DNA is TGTGCCAGCTGCGACCCCTTACCCTGGGGGGGAACCGCTTACGAGCAGTACTTC. Amino acid sequence: CASCDPLPWGGTAYEQYF. Based on the CDR3 plus reference TRBV28 and TRBJ2-7, the full variable domain is DVKVTQSSRYLVKRTGEKVFLECVQDMDHENMFWYRQDPGLGLRLIYFSYDVKMKEKGDIPEGYSVSREKKERFSLILESASTNQTSMYLCASCDPLPWGGTAYEQYFGPGTRLTVT.

There are a few counts of this clone. The genes are TRBV27 and TRBJ2-1; the match to TRBD2 covers 9 bases. There are 13 residues in the CDR3. Germline V gene sequence: CDR1 MNHEY, CDR2 SMNVEV (reference sequence). J lost 4 bases, V lost 6 bases, and 1 base had no gene match. The CDR3 sequence: CASRSGGYNEQFF. The CDR3 nucleotides are TGTGCCAGCAGGAGCGGGGGGTACAATGAGCAGTTCTTC.

Concerning this clone itself: A much larger clone is a single base away; this may be a read error. Other DNA sequences in this specimen translate into the identical CDR3. The chain employs TRBV11-2 and TRBJ2-2; a weak D match, TRBD1 (5 bases). Germline V lookup: CDR1 SGHAT, CDR2 FQNNGV. The CDR3 covers 13 residues. The CDR3 DNA sequence: TGTGCTAGCAGCTTAGACAGATCCGGGGAGCTGTTTTTT. Its protein product is CASSLDRSGELFF.

This chain connects TRBV10-3 to TRBJ2-1; 8 nucleotides line up with TRBD2. Germline V gene sequence: CDR1 ENHRY, CDR2 SYGVKD. The CDR3 is 14 amino acids. V shed 4 bases and J 8 bases; nucleotides not matched to a gene: 7. The CDR3 loop is CAISVGTSTDEQFF. The CDR3 DNA reads TGTGCCATCAGTGTGGGGACTAGTACGGATGAGCAGTTCTTC.

The chain employs TRBV9 and TRBJ1-2, with D unclear. Germline V gives CDR1 SGDLS, CDR2 YYNGEE. The CDR3 runs 13 residues. Between the trimmed V and J ends, which lost 7 bases and 4 bases, there was a span of 14 bases. CDR3 residues: CASGPVNSYGYTF. In nucleotides, the CDR3 is TGTGCCAGCGGCCCAGTTAATTCCTATGGCTACACCTTC.

The chain carries TRBV9 and TRBJ1-2; a possible D gene is TRBD1 (6 bases). Trimming shortened V by 0 bases and J by 1 base, and 7 bases separated the two germline ends. CDR3 length: 14 amino acids. The V gene's germline CDR1 is SGDLS and CDR2 YYNGEE. CDR3 protein: CASSVGTDNYGYTF. The CDR3 DNA reads TGTGCCAGCAGCGTAGGGACAGATAACTATGGCTACACCTTC.

V and J are TRBV5-1 and TRBJ1-1; D gene ambiguous. The germline V and J ends were trimmed by 0 bases and 3 bases, with 15 bases remaining between them. This CDR3 region has 16 residues. Germline loops: CDR1 SGHRS, CDR2 YFSETQ. CDR3 loop: CASSLGRSITYTEAFF. CDR3 coding DNA: TGCGCCAGCAGCTTGGGCCGGTCGATTACTTACACTGAAGCTTTCTTT.

The chain is built from TRBV28 and TRBJ1-2; no reliable D call. The germline gives CDR1 MDHEN, CDR2 SYDVKM. CDR3 length: 13 amino acids. Trimming cost V 6 bases and J 3 bases, with 11 bases left between them. The CDR3 coding sequence is TGTGCCAGCAGCCCTACAGATGACTATGGCTACACCTTC. This translates into CASSPTDDYGYTF.

The table lists this clone with a count of one. V usage is TRBV5-6 and J usage is TRBJ2-3, with 11 positions matching TRBD2. The CDR3 runs to 16 residues. The V segment lost 3 bases and the J segment 2 bases; nucleotides outside the gene matches: 5. The germline gives CDR1 SGHDT, CDR2 YYEEEE. The CDR3 reads CASSSLAGGPTDTQYF. In DNA, the CDR3 is TGTGCCAGCAGCTCGCTAGCGGGAGGACCCACAGATACGCAGTATTTT.

The chain employs TRBV9 and TRBJ1-2; TRBD1 is a possible D gene (6 bases). Germline values: CDR1 SGDLS, CDR2 YYNGEE. V lost 1 base and J 4 bases, leaving 14 bases between the germline ends. This CDR3 is built from 15 residues. The CDR3: CASSVFDRMSYGYTF. DNA for the CDR3: TGTGCCAGCAGCGTATTCGACAGGATGAGCTATGGCTACACCTTC.

The chain couples TRBV27 to TRBJ2-3, with 11 bases identical to TRBD2. With V trimmed by 7 bases and J by 0 bases, 9 bases remained unmatched. Germline CDR1 and CDR2: MNHEY and SMNVEV (reference sequence). The CDR3 has 17 amino acids. The CDR3 nucleotides read TGTGCCAGCACCTTTTACAGGACTAGCGGGAGCACAGATACGCAGTATTTT. Its translation is CASTFYRTSGSTDTQYF.

This chain links TRBV4-2 with TRBJ1-2; D call uncertain. The germline V and J ends were trimmed by 0 bases and 11 bases, with 19 bases remaining between them. This CDR3 region has 15 residues. Germline CDR1 LGHNA, CDR2 YNFKEQ. The CDR3 reads CASSQEPTEKTLYTF. The CDR3 coding sequence is TGTGCCAGCAGCCAAGAACCCACAGAAAAAACGTTGTACACCTTC.

The chain couples TRBV7-6 to TRBJ2-3; possible D gene TRBD1, 7 bases. The CDR3 length is 15 residues. The V gene lost 2 bases and the J gene lost 3 bases, with 12 bases spanning the gap. Germline loops: CDR1 SGHVS, CDR2 FNYEAQ. The CDR3 protein is CASSLYAGGTDTQYF. The CDR3 bases are TGTGCCAGCAGCTTATATGCAGGGGGGACAGATACGCAGTATTTT.

The V and J genes are TRBV10-1 and TRBJ1-1; the match to TRBD1 covers 7 bases. J lost 0 bases, V lost 5 bases, and 12 bases had no gene match. The CDR3 has 17 amino acids. The germline V gene has CDR1 WNHNN and CDR2 SYGVQD (reference sequence). This CDR3 is CASSFLQGRGMNTEAFF. The CDR3, as DNA: TGCGCCAGCAGTTTTTTACAGGGGCGCGGAATGAACACTGAAGCTTTCTTT.

This rearrangement joins TRBV4-3 to TRBJ2-4; D may be TRBD2 (5 bases). V lost 0 bases, J lost 8 bases, and 14 bases lay in between. There are 15 residues in the CDR3. Germline CDR1 and CDR2: LGHNA and YSLEER. The chain's CDR3 is CASSQDNEGWDIQYF. CDR3 DNA sequence: TGCGCCAGCAGCCAAGATAATGAGGGATGGGACATTCAGTACTTC.

The chain couples TRBV12-5 to TRBJ1-1, with 9 positions matching TRBD1. Losses at the gene ends were 7 bases for V and 7 bases for J; bases not matched to a gene: 7. This CDR3 spans 13 amino acids. The germline gives CDR1 LGHNT, CDR2 FRNRAP. The CDR3 region is CASATRTGVEAFF. The CDR3 coding sequence is TGTGCTAGTGCCACCCGGACAGGGGTTGAAGCTTTCTTT.